These T cell receptor beta chains were read from a single sample in a study of Graves' ophthalmopathy and Graves' hyperthyroidism. A single record per CDR3 protein comes from TCRdb applying MiXCR to the multiplex PCR reads. The table includes about 170,000 distinct CDR3 sequences, more than 30% detected once. The sample comprised peripheral blood. Receptors originate from a woman in her thirties or forties with Graves' ophthalmopathy. The CDR3 runs from the conserved cysteine through the conserved F or W. The order of the fields is CDR3 length, clone size, J gene, V gene, D gene, CDR3 protein, CDR3 DNA. The D gene is left open where the match is weak. A row's size may be missing; if present it is once, few, many or a size class.

length: 16
size: many
J: TRBJ1-2
V: TRBV5-1
D: TRBD1
CDR3: CASSLNTGGNNYGYTF
DNA: TGCGCCAGCAGCTTGAACACAGGGGGCAATAACTATGGCTACACCTTC

length: 14
size: many
J: TRBJ2-7
V: TRBV20-1
D: TRBD2
CDR3: CSATSGGSSYEQYF
DNA: TGCAGTGCTACGAGCGGGGGGTCCTCCTACGAGCAGTACTTC

length: 13
size: NA
J: TRBJ2-7
V: TRBV6-1
D: NA
CDR3: CASSGQVSYEQYF
DNA: TGTGCCAGCAGTGGACAGGTGTCCTACGAGCAGTACTTC

length: 16
size: NA
J: TRBJ2-5
V: TRBV28
D: TRBD1
CDR3: CASSSQGTGGTETQYF
DNA: TGTGCCAGCAGTTCCCAAGGGACAGGGGGGACGGAGACCCAGTACTTC

length: 14
size: many
J: TRBJ1-2
V: TRBV5-6
D: NA
CDR3: CASSPGASGYGYTF
DNA: TGTGCCAGCAGCCCTGGTGCTTCGGGCTATGGCTACACCTTC

length: 15
size: NA
J: TRBJ2-7
V: TRBV6-1
D: TRBD2
CDR3: CASSDLAGSSYEQYF
DNA: TGTGCCAGCAGTGACTTAGCGGGAAGCTCCTACGAGCAGTACTTC

length: 15
size: NA
J: TRBJ2-7
V: TRBV5-5
D: TRBD2
CDR3: CASSLISGAAYEQYF
DNA: TGTGCCAGCAGCTTGATCAGCGGGGCGGCCTACGAGCAGTACTTC

length: 14
size: many
J: TRBJ2-5
V: TRBV5-1
D: TRBD1
CDR3: CASSPTGHAETQYF
DNA: TGCGCCAGCAGTCCGACAGGGCATGCGGAGACCCAGTACTTC

length: 14
size: NA
J: TRBJ2-7
V: TRBV27
D: NA
CDR3: CASRVAVGSDEQYF
DNA: TGTGCCAGCAGGGTAGCGGTGGGGTCGGACGAGCAGTACTTC

length: 15
size: NA
J: TRBJ2-2
V: TRBV30
D: NA
CDR3: CACPPAIAATGELFF
DNA: TGTGCCTGCCCCCCCGCGATAGCGGCGACCGGGGAGCTGTTTTTT

length: 16
size: many
J: TRBJ1-6
V: TRBV27
D: NA
CDR3: CASSLERSSYNSPLHF
DNA: TGTGCCAGCAGTTTGGAGAGGAGCTCCTATAATTCACCCCTCCACTTT

length: 15
size: many
J: TRBJ2-5
V: TRBV29-1
D: TRBD2
CDR3: CSARMSSGVEETQYF
DNA: TGCAGCGCCAGGATGTCTAGCGGGGTAGAAGAGACCCAGTACTTC

length: 15
size: NA
J: TRBJ2-4
V: TRBV30
D: TRBD2
CDR3: CAWSGGSGRRYIQYF
DNA: TGTGCCTGGAGTGGTGGTAGCGGGAGGCGGTACATTCAGTACTTC

length: 14
size: many
J: TRBJ1-2
V: TRBV6-5
D: NA
CDR3: CASSSSGGRYGYTF
DNA: TGTGCCAGCAGTTCCTCCGGCGGACGATATGGCTACACCTTC

length: 15
size: many
J: TRBJ2-5
V: TRBV20-1
D: NA
CDR3: CSAPPVELTLETQYF
DNA: TGCAGTGCCCCCCCGGTGGAGCTAACGCTGGAGACCCAGTACTTC

length: 16
size: many
J: TRBJ1-6
V: TRBV15
D: TRBD1
CDR3: CATSRDRDRSNSPLHF
DNA: TGTGCCACCAGCAGAGATCGGGACAGGAGTAATTCACCCCTCCACTTT

length: 13
size: many
J: TRBJ1-1
V: TRBV6-5
D: NA
CDR3: CASSGGGNTEAFF
DNA: TGTGCCAGCTCGGGGGGGGGGAACACTGAAGCTTTCTTT

length: 13
size: once
J: TRBJ1-1
V: TRBV12-3/TRBV12-4
D: NA
CDR3: CASTLGANTEAFF
DNA: TGTGCCAGCACCCTGGGCGCGAACACTGAAGCTTTCTTT

length: 15
size: many
J: TRBJ2-7
V: TRBV5-1
D: NA
CDR3: CASSPFPGPRGEQYF
DNA: TGCGCCAGCAGCCCTTTCCCGGGACCGAGAGGCGAGCAGTACTTC

length: 15
size: NA
J: TRBJ2-7
V: TRBV7-2
D: NA
CDR3: CASSLIVSFYYEQYF
DNA: TGTGCCAGCAGCTTAATTGTATCCTTCTACTACGAGCAGTACTTC

length: 14
size: many
J: TRBJ1-1
V: TRBV6-2/TRBV6-3
D: NA
CDR3: CASSYFAGSTEAFF
DNA: TGTGCCAGCAGTTACTTCGCAGGGAGCACTGAAGCTTTCTTT

length: 18
size: many
J: TRBJ2-5
V: TRBV3-1
D: TRBD2
CDR3: CASSQPGLAGGQQETQYF
DNA: TGTGCCAGCAGCCAACCGGGACTAGCGGGGGGGCAGCAAGAGACCCAGTACTTC

length: 13
size: many
J: TRBJ2-2
V: TRBV24-1
D: NA
CDR3: CATQDRNTGELFF
DNA: TGTGCCACCCAAGACAGGAACACCGGGGAGCTGTTTTTT

length: 14
size: many
J: TRBJ1-5
V: TRBV7-2
D: NA
CDR3: CASSLLGGAQPQHF
DNA: TGTGCCAGCAGCTTATTGGGAGGAGCACAGCCCCAGCATTTT

length: 14
size: many
J: TRBJ1-2
V: TRBV12-3/TRBV12-4
D: NA
CDR3: CASSTRATNYGYTF
DNA: TGTGCCAGCAGTACTAGAGCTACTAACTATGGCTACACCTTC

length: 14
size: many
J: TRBJ1-3
V: TRBV5-5
D: NA
CDR3: CASSLGQGINTIYF
DNA: TGTGCCAGCAGCTTGGGCCAGGGGATTAACACCATATATTTT

length: 16
size: many
J: TRBJ2-7
V: TRBV7-2
D: TRBD2
CDR3: CASSGTTTGGIYEQYF
DNA: TGTGCCAGCAGCGGGACAACTACGGGGGGGATCTACGAGCAGTACTTC

length: 15
size: NA
J: TRBJ2-7
V: TRBV29-1
D: NA
CDR3: CSAESTDPGHYEQYF
DNA: TGCAGCGCTGAATCCACAGACCCGGGACACTACGAGCAGTACTTC

length: 13
size: NA
J: TRBJ2-7
V: TRBV6-1
D: NA
CDR3: CASSPSVPFGQYF
DNA: TGTGCCAGCAGTCCGTCTGTCCCCTTTGGGCAGTACTTC

length: 15
size: NA
J: TRBJ2-5
V: TRBV11-2
D: NA
CDR3: CASSLPTGNLETQYF
DNA: TGTGCCAGCAGCTTACCAACAGGGAACCTAGAGACCCAGTACTTC

length: 16
size: few
J: TRBJ1-1
V: TRBV5-1
D: TRBD1
CDR3: CASSLGTGGGGTEAFF
DNA: TGCGCCAGCAGCTTGGGGACAGGGGGCGGGGGCACTGAAGCTTTCTTT

length: 13
size: few
J: TRBJ2-7
V: TRBV27
D: NA
CDR3: CASSPFSSGEQYF
DNA: TGTGCCAGCAGTCCCTTCTCCTCGGGGGAGCAGTACTTC

length: 17
size: NA
J: TRBJ2-7
V: TRBV5-1
D: TRBD2
CDR3: CASSLSQGLAGVGEQYF
DNA: TGCGCCAGCAGCTTATCTCAAGGACTAGCGGGAGTTGGTGAGCAGTACTTC

length: 17
size: many
J: TRBJ2-2
V: TRBV9
D: TRBD2
CDR3: CASSSQRGVRATGELFF
DNA: TGTGCCAGCAGCTCACAGCGGGGGGTTCGGGCCACCGGGGAGCTGTTTTTT

length: 15
size: NA
J: TRBJ1-3
V: TRBV20-1
D: NA
CDR3: CSARAQRDGGNTIYF
DNA: TGCAGTGCTAGGGCGCAACGGGACGGTGGAAACACCATATATTTT

length: 14
size: many
J: TRBJ1-5
V: TRBV3-1
D: NA
CDR3: CASSPGHSNQPQHF
DNA: TGTGCCAGCAGCCCGGGACATAGCAATCAGCCCCAGCATTTT

length: 17
size: many
J: TRBJ2-3
V: TRBV4-2
D: TRBD2
CDR3: CASSLLSGTSVGDTQYF
DNA: TGTGCCAGCAGCCTCCTGTCCGGGACTAGCGTTGGAGATACGCAGTATTTT

length: 12
size: many
J: TRBJ1-1
V: TRBV28
D: NA
CDR3: CASSIRGTEAFF
DNA: TGTGCCAGCAGTATCAGGGGTACTGAAGCTTTCTTT

length: 17
size: NA
J: TRBJ1-1
V: TRBV12-3/TRBV12-4
D: NA
CDR3: CASSFPGQGYMNTEAFF
DNA: TGTGCCAGCAGTTTTCCCGGCCAGGGGTATATGAACACTGAAGCTTTCTTT

length: 13
size: many
J: TRBJ2-7
V: TRBV2
D: TRBD1
CDR3: CASSVRTGYEQYF
DNA: TGTGCCAGCAGTGTTCGGACAGGCTACGAGCAGTACTTC